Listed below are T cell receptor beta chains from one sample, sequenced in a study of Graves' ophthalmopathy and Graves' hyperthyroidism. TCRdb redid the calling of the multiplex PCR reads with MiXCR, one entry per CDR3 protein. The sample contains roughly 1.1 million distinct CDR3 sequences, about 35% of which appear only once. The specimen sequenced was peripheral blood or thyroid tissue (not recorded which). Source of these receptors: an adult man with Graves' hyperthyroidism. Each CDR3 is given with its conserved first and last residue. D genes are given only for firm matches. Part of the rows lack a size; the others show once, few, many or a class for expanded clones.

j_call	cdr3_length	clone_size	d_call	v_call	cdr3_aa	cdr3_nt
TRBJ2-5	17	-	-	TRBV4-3	CASSQDRGPGVNQPQYF	TGCGCCAGCAGCCAAGATCGCGGCCCAGGCGTCAATCAGCCCCAGTACTTC
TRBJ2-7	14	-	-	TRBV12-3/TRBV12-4	CASSTNRVPYEQYF	TGTGCCAGCAGTACGAACAGGGTCCCGTACGAGCAGTACTTC
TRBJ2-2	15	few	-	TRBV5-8	CASSLGLDDTGELFF	TGTGCCAGCAGCTTGGGACTAGATGACACCGGGGAGCTGTTTTTT
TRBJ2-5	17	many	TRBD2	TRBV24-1	CATSDPGTSGTQETQYF	TGTGCCACCAGTGACCCCGGGACTAGCGGGACCCAAGAGACCCAGTACTTC
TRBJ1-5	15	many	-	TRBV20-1	CSARAPPVSNQPQHF	TGCAGTGCTAGAGCCCCGCCAGTTAGCAATCAGCCCCAGCATTTT
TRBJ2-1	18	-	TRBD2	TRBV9	CASSSSGGVGSSYNEQFF	TGTGCCAGCAGTAGTAGCGGGGGGGTGGGCAGCTCCTACAATGAGCAGTTCTTC
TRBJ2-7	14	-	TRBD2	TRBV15	CATSLAGASYEQYF	TGTGCCACCAGCTTAGCGGGGGCCTCCTACGAGCAGTACTTC
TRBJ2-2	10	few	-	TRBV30	CAWGVRELFF	TGTGCCTGGGGGGTCAGGGAGCTGTTTTTT
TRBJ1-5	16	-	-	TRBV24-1	CASSLLGLASNQPQHF	TGTGCCAGCAGTTTACTGGGCCTCGCCAGCAATCAGCCCCAGCATTTT
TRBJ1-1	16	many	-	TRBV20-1	CSAREAGRGVNTEAFF	TGCAGTGCTAGAGAGGCAGGGAGGGGCGTGAACACTGAAGCTTTCTTT
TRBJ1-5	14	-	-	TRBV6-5	CASSYTGGEQPQHF	TGTGCCAGCAGTTACACGGGGGGCGAGCAGCCCCAGCATTTT
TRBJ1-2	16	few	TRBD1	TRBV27	CASSLDRTGGYYGYTF	TGTGCCAGCAGTTTAGACCGTACAGGGGGTTACTATGGCTACACCTTC
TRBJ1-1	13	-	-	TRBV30	CAWSVLGRGEAFF	TGTGCCTGGAGTGTACTGGGCCGTGGTGAAGCTTTCTTT
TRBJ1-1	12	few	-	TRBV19	CASSIAGGEAFF	TGTGCCAGTAGTATAGCAGGTGGTGAAGCTTTCTTT
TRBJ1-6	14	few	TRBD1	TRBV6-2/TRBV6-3	CASKGAEPGVPLHF	TGTGCCAGCAAGGGGGCAGAGCCGGGAGTCCCCCTCCACTTT
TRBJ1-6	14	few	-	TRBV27	CASSYGGHNSPLHF	TGTGCCAGCAGTTATGGGGGGCATAATTCACCCCTCCACTTT
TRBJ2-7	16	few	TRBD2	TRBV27	CASRGAGAGGPYEQYF	TGTGCCAGCAGGGGCGCGGGGGCGGGAGGGCCCTACGAGCAGTACTTC
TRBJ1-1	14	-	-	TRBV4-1	CASSQNNENTEAFF	TGCGCCAGCAGCCAAAATAACGAGAACACTGAAGCTTTCTTT
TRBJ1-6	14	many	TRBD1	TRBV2	CASRGGTGYSPLHF	TGTGCCAGCAGGGGGGGGACAGGGTACTCACCCCTCCACTTT
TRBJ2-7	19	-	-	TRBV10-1	CASRLAGPQNPQEDYEQYF	TGCGCCAGCAGGCTGGCCGGCCCCCAGAATCCCCAAGAAGACTACGAGCAGTACTTC
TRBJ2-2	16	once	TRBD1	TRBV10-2	CASSRTGTAGTGELFF	TGTGCCAGCAGCCGAACCGGGACAGCAGGCACCGGGGAGCTGTTTTTT
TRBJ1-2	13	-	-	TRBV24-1	CATSDGGFYGYTF	TGTGCCACCAGTGACGGGGGTTTCTATGGCTACACCTTC
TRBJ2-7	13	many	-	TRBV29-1	CSVPGGGWDEQYF	TGCAGCGTCCCAGGAGGCGGCTGGGACGAGCAGTACTTC
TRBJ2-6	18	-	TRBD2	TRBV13	CASSSLGREGSGANVLTF	TGTGCCAGCAGCTCCCTCGGGCGGGAGGGCTCTGGGGCCAACGTCCTGACTTTC
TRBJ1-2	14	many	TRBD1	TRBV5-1	CASEPTGADSGYTF	TGCGCCAGCGAGCCGACAGGGGCGGATAGTGGCTACACCTTC
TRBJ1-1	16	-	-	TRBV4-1	CASSRPGPAGTTEAFF	TGCGCCAGCAGCCGGCCGGGGCCGGCGGGGACCACTGAAGCTTTCTTT
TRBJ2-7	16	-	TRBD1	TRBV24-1	CATSVSPGQGSYEQYF	TGTGCCACCAGTGTCTCCCCGGGACAGGGCTCCTACGAGCAGTACTTC
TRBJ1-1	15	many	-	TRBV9	CASSEVGRLNTEAFF	TGTGCCAGCAGCGAGGTGGGCAGGTTGAACACTGAAGCTTTCTTT
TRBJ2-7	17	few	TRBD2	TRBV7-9	CASSSPHPGQREGEQYF	TGTGCCAGCAGCTCCCCTCACCCGGGACAGCGGGAGGGGGAGCAGTACTTC
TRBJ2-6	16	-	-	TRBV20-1	CSARDPLGSGANVLTF	TGCAGTGCTAGAGACCCCCTGGGCTCTGGGGCCAACGTCCTGACTTTC
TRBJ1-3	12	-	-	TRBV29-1	CSVGHPVGTIYF	TGCAGCGTTGGTCACCCAGTGGGCACCATATATTTT
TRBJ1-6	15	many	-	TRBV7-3	CASSPVAGENSPLHF	TGTGCCAGCAGTCCGGTGGCAGGTGAAAATTCACCCCTCCACTTT
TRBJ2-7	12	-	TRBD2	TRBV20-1	CSAPTSGSEQYF	TGCAGTGCGCCGACTAGCGGGAGCGAGCAGTACTTC
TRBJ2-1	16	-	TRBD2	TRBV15	CATSEGQLAGSNEQFF	TGTGCCACCAGCGAGGGGCAACTAGCGGGGAGCAATGAGCAGTTCTTC
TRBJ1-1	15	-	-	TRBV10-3	CASSEGETANTEAFF	TGTGCCAGCAGTGAAGGTGAAACAGCTAACACTGAAGCTTTCTTT
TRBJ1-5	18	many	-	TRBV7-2	CASSLVTSASRSNQPQHF	TGTGCCAGCAGCTTAGTAACCTCGGCCAGTCGTAGCAATCAGCCCCAGCATTTT
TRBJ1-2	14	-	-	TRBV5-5	CASSFNQATYGYTF	TGTGCCAGCAGCTTTAATCAGGCCACCTATGGCTACACCTTC
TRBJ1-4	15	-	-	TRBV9	CASSVEGWIGEKLFF	TGTGCCAGCAGCGTAGAGGGGTGGATAGGTGAAAAACTGTTTTTT
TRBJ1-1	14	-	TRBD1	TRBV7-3	CVSSLGQGFTEAFF	TGTGTCAGCAGCTTAGGACAGGGGTTCACTGAAGCTTTCTTT
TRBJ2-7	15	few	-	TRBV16	CASSPIGQGLNEQYF	TGTGCCAGCAGTCCAATCGGTCAAGGGCTTAACGAGCAGTACTTC
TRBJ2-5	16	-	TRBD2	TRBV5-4	CASSLRGSGGAETQYF	TGTGCCAGCAGCTTGCGCGGCAGCGGGGGGGCCGAGACCCAGTACTTC
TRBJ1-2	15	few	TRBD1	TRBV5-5	CASSHADREGYGYTF	TGCGCCAGCAGCCATGCCGACAGGGAAGGCTATGGCTACACCTTC
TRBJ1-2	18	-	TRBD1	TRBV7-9	CASSQEGQGFPAGHGYTF	TGCGCCAGCAGCCAAGAGGGACAGGGATTTCCAGCAGGTCATGGCTACACCTTC
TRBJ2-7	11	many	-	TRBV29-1	CSVEWGVEQYF	TGCAGCGTTGAATGGGGGGTTGAGCAGTACTTC
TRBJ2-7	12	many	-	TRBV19	CASMDASYEQYF	TGTGCCAGTATGGACGCTTCCTACGAGCAGTACTTC
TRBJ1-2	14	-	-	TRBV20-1	CSATVWATAYGYTF	TGCAGTGCCACAGTTTGGGCAACCGCCTATGGCTACACCTTC
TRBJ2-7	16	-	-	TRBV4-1	CASSQTDRTGHYEQYF	TGCGCCAGCAGCCAGACAGACCGGACTGGCCACTACGAGCAGTACTTC
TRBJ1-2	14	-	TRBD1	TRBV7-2	CASSPGQGNCGYTF	TGTGCCAGCAGCCCGGGACAGGGGAACTGTGGCTACACCTTC
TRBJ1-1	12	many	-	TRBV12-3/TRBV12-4	CASSFGGRDAFF	TGTGCCAGCAGTTTTGGGGGCCGTGATGCTTTCTTT
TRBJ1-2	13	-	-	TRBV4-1	CASSQKRLGGYTF	TGCGCCAGCAGCCAAAAAAGGTTAGGTGGCTACACCTTC
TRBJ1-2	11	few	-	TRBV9	CASSVPGGYTF	TGTGCCAGCAGCGTCCCCGGGGGGTACACCTTC
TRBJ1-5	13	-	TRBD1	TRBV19	CASSGQAYQPQHF	TGTGCCAGTAGTGGACAGGCCTATCAGCCCCAGCATTTT
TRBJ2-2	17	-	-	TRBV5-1	CATTRGPLSGDTGELFF	TGCGCCACCACCCGAGGCCCCCTCTCAGGGGACACCGGGGAGCTGTTTTTT
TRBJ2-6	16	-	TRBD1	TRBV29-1	CSASSWDRAGANVLTF	TGCAGCGCCAGCAGCTGGGACAGGGCTGGGGCCAACGTCCTGACTTTC
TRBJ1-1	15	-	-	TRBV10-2	CASSASAVMNTEAFF	TGCGCCAGCAGTGCCTCGGCTGTCATGAACACTGAAGCTTTCTTT
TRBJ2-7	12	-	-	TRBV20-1	CSASRLFDEQYF	TGCAGTGCTAGTCGTCTCTTTGACGAGCAGTACTTC
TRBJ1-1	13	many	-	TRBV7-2	CASRSRGGVEAFF	TGTGCCAGCAGATCTAGGGGCGGGGTTGAAGCTTTCTTT
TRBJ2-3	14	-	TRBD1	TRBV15	CATSGRQGSDTQYF	TGTGCCACCAGCGGGAGACAGGGTTCAGATACGCAGTATTTT
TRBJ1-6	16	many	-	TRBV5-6	CASSRIGKDSNSPLHF	TGTGCCAGCAGCCGCATCGGGAAGGATAGTAATTCACCCCTCCACTTT
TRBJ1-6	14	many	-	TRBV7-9	CASSMTESNSPLHF	TGTGCCAGCAGCATGACAGAATCTAATTCACCCCTCCACTTT